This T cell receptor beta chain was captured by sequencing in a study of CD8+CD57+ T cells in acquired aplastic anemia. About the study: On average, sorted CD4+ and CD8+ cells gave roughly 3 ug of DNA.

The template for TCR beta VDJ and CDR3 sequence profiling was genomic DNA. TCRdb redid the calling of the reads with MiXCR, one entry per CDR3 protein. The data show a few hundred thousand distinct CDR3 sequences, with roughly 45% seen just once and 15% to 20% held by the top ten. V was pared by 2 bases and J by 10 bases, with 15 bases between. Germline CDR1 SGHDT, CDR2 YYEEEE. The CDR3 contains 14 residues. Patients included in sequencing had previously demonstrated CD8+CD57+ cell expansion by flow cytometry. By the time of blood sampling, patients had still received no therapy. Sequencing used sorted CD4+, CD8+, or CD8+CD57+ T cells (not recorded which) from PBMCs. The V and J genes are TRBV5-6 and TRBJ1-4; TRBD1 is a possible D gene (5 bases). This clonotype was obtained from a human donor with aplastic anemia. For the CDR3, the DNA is TGTGCCAGCAGCTTTGGGTACAGGAGGGCAAAACTGTTTTTT. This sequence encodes CASSFGYRRAKLFF.